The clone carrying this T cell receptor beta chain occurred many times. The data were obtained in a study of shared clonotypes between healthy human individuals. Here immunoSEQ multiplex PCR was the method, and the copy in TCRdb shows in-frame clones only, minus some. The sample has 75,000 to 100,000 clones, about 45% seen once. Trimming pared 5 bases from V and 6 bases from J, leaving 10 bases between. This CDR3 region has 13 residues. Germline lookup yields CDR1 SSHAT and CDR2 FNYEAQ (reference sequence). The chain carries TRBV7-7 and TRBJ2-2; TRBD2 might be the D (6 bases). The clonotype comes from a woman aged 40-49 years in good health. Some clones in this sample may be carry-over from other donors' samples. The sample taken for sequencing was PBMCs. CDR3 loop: CASSPSGAGELFF. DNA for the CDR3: TGTGCCAGCAGCCCATCGGGGGCCGGGGAGCTGTTTTTT.